This T cell receptor beta chain was observed in a study of cytomegalovirus exposure and HLA in healthy donors. The primer mix had 60 Vbeta and 13 Jbeta primers. Repertoires were generated with immunoSEQ multiplex PCR, while TCRdb's copy carries only in-frame clones and drops some. The data hold approximately 100,000 clones, with 60% to 85% observed a single time. Material: PBMCs. This TCR was sampled from a female donor in good health and CMV-seronegative.

In DNA form, the CDR3 reads TGTGCCAGCAGCGTCGGACCAGGGAACGAGCAGTACTTC. This encodes CASSVGPGNEQYF. The rearrangement joins TRBV9 to TRBJ2-7, with a tentative D call TRBD1 (5 bases). V lost 2 bases, J lost 5 bases, and 11 bases lay in between. The CDR3 spans 13 residues. Germline CDR1 reads SGDLS; CDR2 reads YYNGEE.